These T cell receptor beta chains were read from a single sample in a study of T cells after yellow fever vaccination. From the 5' RACE reads, TCRdb called clonotypes with MiXCR, one entry per CDR3 protein. The data show 60,000 to 85,000 distinct CDR3 sequences, approximately 7% seen once. Sequencing used CD8+ T cells sorted from PBMCs, obtained about 5 days after the first yellow fever vaccination. These receptors were taken from a man in his late teens or twenties who received the YFV17D yellow fever vaccine. Both conserved end residues are part of each CDR3. Fields, in order: V gene, clone size, D gene, J gene, CDR3 protein, CDR3 DNA. The D gene is left open where the match is weak. The listing skips clone size in some rows; elsewhere it reads once, few, many or a size class.

>TRBV5-1|few|.|TRBJ2-7
CASSSRGYEQYF
TGCGCCAGCAGCTCAAGGGGCTACGAGCAGTACTTC
>TRBV4-1|.|.|TRBJ1-1
CASSQWRGRVDLNTEAFF
TGCGCCAGCAGCCAATGGAGGGGTCGAGTGGATCTGAACACTGAAGCTTTCTTT
>TRBV4-3|many|TRBD2|TRBJ2-1
CASSQDLMASGGRGNEQFF
TGCGCCAGCAGCCAAGATTTGATGGCTAGCGGGGGGCGGGGGAATGAGCAGTTCTTC
>TRBV27|few|.|TRBJ2-5
CASSRRALRAETQYF
TGTGCCAGCAGCCGCCGGGCTCTTCGGGCAGAGACCCAGTACTTC
>TRBV25-1|many|.|TRBJ2-1
CASSEFGYNEQFF
TGTGCCAGCAGTGAATTTGGGTACAATGAGCAGTTCTTC
>TRBV6-5|few|.|TRBJ2-3
CASSYSGSLADTQYF
TGTGCCAGCAGTTACTCGGGCAGTCTCGCAGATACGCAGTATTTT
>TRBV20-1|many|.|TRBJ1-1
CSAQQGNTEAFF
TGCAGTGCTCAACAGGGTAACACTGAAGCTTTCTTT
>TRBV19|few|.|TRBJ2-3
CASSIVVYGTDTQYF
TGTGCCAGTAGTATAGTAGTTTATGGCACAGATACGCAGTATTTT
>TRBV7-9|many|.|TRBJ2-3
CASDRPGDTQYF
TGTGCCAGCGACAGGCCCGGAGATACGCAGTATTTT
>TRBV27|few|TRBD2|TRBJ2-1
CASSFGAGGISFNEQFF
TGTGCCAGCAGTTTCGGAGCGGGGGGGATTTCGTTTAATGAGCAGTTCTTC
>TRBV6-2/TRBV6-3|few|.|TRBJ2-1
CASSYRQESLYNEQFF
TGTGCCAGCAGTTATAGACAGGAATCCCTCTACAATGAGCAGTTCTTC
>TRBV12-3/TRBV12-4|.|.|TRBJ2-5
CASSARIGGETQYF
TGTGCCAGCAGCGCCCGTATAGGGGGGGAGACCCAGTACTTC
>TRBV27|many|TRBD2|TRBJ2-3
CASSFGGGSTDTQYF
TGTGCCAGCAGTTTCGGCGGGGGAAGCACAGATACGCAGTATTTT
>TRBV10-2|many|.|TRBJ2-7
CASSEIGARYEQYF
TGCGCCAGCAGTGAGATCGGGGCCAGGTACGAGCAGTACTTC
>TRBV7-6|many|TRBD2|TRBJ2-1
CASSVTSGGAYNEQFF
TGTGCCAGCAGCGTGACTAGCGGGGGGGCCTACAATGAGCAGTTCTTC
>TRBV7-6|many|TRBD1|TRBJ2-5
CASSLEYRGYQETQYF
TGTGCCAGCAGCTTAGAGTACAGGGGATACCAAGAGACCCAGTACTTC
>TRBV7-9|many|.|TRBJ2-2
CASSKLGFDTGELFF
TGTGCCAGCAGCAAACTAGGGTTTGACACCGGGGAGCTGTTTTTT
>TRBV6-1|.|.|TRBJ2-6
CASSDGGTGANVLTF
TGTGCCAGCAGCGATGGGGGCACTGGGGCCAACGTCCTGACTTTC
>TRBV6-5|many|.|TRBJ1-6
CASSYWSGPLHF
TGTGCCAGCAGTTACTGGTCGGGACCCCTCCACTTT
>TRBV12-3/TRBV12-4|.|.|TRBJ1-3
CASSLLPGSGNTIYF
TGTGCCAGCAGTTTATTACCAGGCTCTGGAAACACCATATATTTT
>TRBV12-3/TRBV12-4|many|.|TRBJ2-2
CASSLGGSTGELFF
TGTGCCAGCAGTTTGGGTGGTAGCACCGGGGAGCTGTTTTTT
>TRBV7-9|few|TRBD1|TRBJ1-5
CASSSSGTGSNQPQHF
TGTGCCAGCAGCTCATCCGGGACAGGTAGCAATCAGCCCCAGCATTTT
>TRBV10-3|few|.|TRBJ2-3
CAISHPGDTDTQYF
TGTGCCATCAGTCATCCCGGGGACACAGATACGCAGTATTTT
>TRBV4-1|many|.|TRBJ2-7
CASSQMVTGNSYEQYF
TGCGCCAGCAGCCAAATGGTGACGGGGAACTCCTACGAGCAGTACTTC
>TRBV11-1|.|.|TRBJ1-1
CASSSRAPAGLRNTEAFF
TGTGCCAGCAGCTCACGTGCACCCGCGGGGTTGAGAAACACTGAAGCTTTCTTT
>TRBV4-1|many|.|TRBJ2-7
CASSLSGWSSYEQYF
TGCGCCAGCAGCCTGAGCGGCTGGAGCTCCTACGAGCAGTACTTC
>TRBV11-1|few|.|TRBJ2-7
CASSLARGSYEQYF
TGTGCCAGCAGCTTAGCCCGGGGCTCCTACGAGCAGTACTTC
>TRBV11-3|.|TRBD1|TRBJ2-2
CASSLRGQGRNTGELFF
TGTGCCAGCAGCTTACGTGGACAGGGCAGAAACACCGGGGAGCTGTTTTTT
>TRBV29-1|few|TRBD1|TRBJ1-2
CSVDAGTGGASGYTF
TGCAGCGTTGATGCCGGGACAGGGGGCGCTTCGGGCTACACCTTC
>TRBV6-1|.|.|TRBJ1-2
CASTNPDGSNYGYTF
TGTGCCAGCACCAACCCCGACGGCTCTAACTATGGCTACACCTTC
>TRBV11-2|many|.|TRBJ2-7
CASSLIPHEQYF
TGTGCCAGCAGCTTGATTCCACACGAGCAGTACTTC
>TRBV6-2/TRBV6-3|.|.|TRBJ2-1
CASITIGTHNEQFF
TGTGCCAGCATTACCATCGGGACCCACAATGAGCAGTTCTTC
>TRBV6-5|.|.|TRBJ2-3
CASSYTQGRGAPQYF
TGTGCCAGCAGTTACACCCAAGGACGTGGGGCCCCGCAGTATTTT
>TRBV10-3|many|.|TRBJ2-2
CAISDPGGDTGELFF
TGTGCCATCAGTGACCCCGGGGGCGACACCGGGGAGCTGTTTTTT
>TRBV6-5|many|TRBD2|TRBJ2-1
CASAGAGNEQFF
TGTGCCAGCGCTGGAGCGGGGAATGAGCAGTTCTTC
>TRBV9|many|TRBD1|TRBJ2-3
CASSEGGTGVDTQYF
TGTGCCAGCAGCGAGGGCGGGACAGGGGTCGATACGCAGTATTTT
>TRBV3-1|many|TRBD1|TRBJ2-1
CASSPGPGTGGSLYNEQFF
TGTGCCAGCAGTCCAGGACCCGGGACAGGGGGTTCTCTCTACAATGAGCAGTTCTTC
>TRBV19|few|.|TRBJ1-1
CATTPLGTWNTEAFF
TGTGCCACCACGCCACTCGGGACATGGAACACTGAAGCTTTCTTT
>TRBV7-6|.|.|TRBJ2-5
CASSPLGVIETQYF
TGTGCCAGCAGCCCCTTAGGAGTGATAGAGACCCAGTACTTC
>TRBV7-9|.|TRBD2|TRBJ2-5
CASTTSGENQETQYF
TGTGCCAGCACCACTAGCGGGGAGAACCAAGAGACCCAGTACTTC
>TRBV7-9|.|TRBD1|TRBJ1-1
CASSLTWTGENTEAFF
TGTGCCAGCAGCTTGACTTGGACAGGGGAGAACACTGAAGCTTTCTTT
>TRBV27|.|TRBD2|TRBJ2-5
CASSIVGTTSGVRETQYF
TGTGCCAGCAGTATTGTGGGAACGACTAGCGGCGTGCGAGAGACCCAGTACTTC
>TRBV6-1|many|TRBD2|TRBJ2-3
CASSGLAGGQNTDTQYF
TGTGCCAGCAGTGGACTAGCGGGGGGACAAAACACAGATACGCAGTATTTT
>TRBV4-1|many|TRBD1|TRBJ1-2
CASSQGTGKYYGYTF
TGCGCCAGCAGCCAAGGGACAGGCAAATACTATGGCTACACCTTC
>TRBV12-5|many|.|TRBJ2-5
CASGSRTTQETQYF
TGTGCTAGTGGCTCCCGGACTACCCAAGAGACCCAGTACTTC
>TRBV23-1|.|.|TRBJ1-5
CASSQDRASNQPQHF
TGCGCCAGCAGCCAGGACCGAGCAAGCAATCAGCCCCAGCATTTT
>TRBV9|.|.|TRBJ1-2
CASSVLGPGGEGYTF
TGTGCCAGCAGCGTACTGGGACCAGGAGGGGAGGGCTACACCTTC
>TRBV14|many|.|TRBJ2-6
CASSQDALYWPGSGANVLTF
TGTGCCAGCAGCCAAGATGCGTTGTATTGGCCGGGGTCTGGGGCCAACGTCCTGACTTTC
>TRBV7-6|many|.|TRBJ1-1
CASSLAGMNTEAFF
TGTGCCAGCAGCTTAGCCGGTATGAACACTGAAGCTTTCTTT
>TRBV4-1|few|.|TRBJ2-7
CASSQEPPAGASYEQYF
TGCGCCAGCAGCCAAGAACCCCCCGCGGGGGCCTCCTACGAGCAGTACTTC
>TRBV7-6|many|TRBD2|TRBJ2-1
CASSLASGLAGVDEQFF
TGTGCCAGCAGCTTAGCGTCGGGACTAGCGGGGGTGGATGAGCAGTTCTTC
>TRBV5-4|.|TRBD2|TRBJ2-7
CASSRWTSQHEQYF
TGTGCCAGCAGCAGATGGACTAGTCAGCACGAGCAGTACTTC
>TRBV5-5|many|.|TRBJ1-1
CASSTYTEAFF
TGTGCCAGCAGCACGTACACTGAAGCTTTCTTT
>TRBV29-1|many|.|TRBJ2-2
CSVDTGTTGELFF
TGCAGCGTTGATACGGGGACAACCGGGGAGCTGTTTTTT
>TRBV19|many|.|TRBJ1-5
CASSIGPRNQPQHF
TGTGCCAGTAGTATTGGCCCGCGGAATCAGCCCCAGCATTTT
>TRBV4-2|many|.|TRBJ2-1
CASSQKDSSKKFF
TGTGCCAGCAGCCAAAAGGACAGCTCTAAAAAGTTCTTC